The present T cell receptor beta chain was sequenced within a study of CD8+CD57+ T cells in acquired aplastic anemia. Study as a whole: Mean yield of DNA from sorted CD4+ and CD8+ cells was 2.5 to 4 ug.

Genomic DNA acted as the template from which TCR beta VDJ combination and CDR3 sequence profiling were carried out. TCRdb redid the calling of the reads with MiXCR, one entry per CDR3 protein. The sample consists of about 190,000 distinct CDR3 sequences, about 53% of them appearing once. As to this clonotype: No antigen is known for it.

Germline V gene lookup returns CDR1 SNHLY and CDR2 FYNNEI. The CDR3 covers 16 residues. V was trimmed by 10 bases and J by 3 bases, leaving 21 bases between them. Regarding the study as a whole: Patients showed no significant difference from controls in CD8+ Simpson's diversity.

This TCR was recovered from a human donor in good health, serving as a control. This sequence joins TRBV2 and TRBJ2-2, with a tentative D call TRBD2 (6 bases). Sample: sorted CD4+, CD8+, or CD8+CD57+ T cells (not recorded which) from PBMCs. DNA for the CDR3: TGTGCCAACCGGGACTCTAAGATAACCGACACCGGGGAGCTGTTTTTT. Protein product: CANRDSKITDTGELFF.